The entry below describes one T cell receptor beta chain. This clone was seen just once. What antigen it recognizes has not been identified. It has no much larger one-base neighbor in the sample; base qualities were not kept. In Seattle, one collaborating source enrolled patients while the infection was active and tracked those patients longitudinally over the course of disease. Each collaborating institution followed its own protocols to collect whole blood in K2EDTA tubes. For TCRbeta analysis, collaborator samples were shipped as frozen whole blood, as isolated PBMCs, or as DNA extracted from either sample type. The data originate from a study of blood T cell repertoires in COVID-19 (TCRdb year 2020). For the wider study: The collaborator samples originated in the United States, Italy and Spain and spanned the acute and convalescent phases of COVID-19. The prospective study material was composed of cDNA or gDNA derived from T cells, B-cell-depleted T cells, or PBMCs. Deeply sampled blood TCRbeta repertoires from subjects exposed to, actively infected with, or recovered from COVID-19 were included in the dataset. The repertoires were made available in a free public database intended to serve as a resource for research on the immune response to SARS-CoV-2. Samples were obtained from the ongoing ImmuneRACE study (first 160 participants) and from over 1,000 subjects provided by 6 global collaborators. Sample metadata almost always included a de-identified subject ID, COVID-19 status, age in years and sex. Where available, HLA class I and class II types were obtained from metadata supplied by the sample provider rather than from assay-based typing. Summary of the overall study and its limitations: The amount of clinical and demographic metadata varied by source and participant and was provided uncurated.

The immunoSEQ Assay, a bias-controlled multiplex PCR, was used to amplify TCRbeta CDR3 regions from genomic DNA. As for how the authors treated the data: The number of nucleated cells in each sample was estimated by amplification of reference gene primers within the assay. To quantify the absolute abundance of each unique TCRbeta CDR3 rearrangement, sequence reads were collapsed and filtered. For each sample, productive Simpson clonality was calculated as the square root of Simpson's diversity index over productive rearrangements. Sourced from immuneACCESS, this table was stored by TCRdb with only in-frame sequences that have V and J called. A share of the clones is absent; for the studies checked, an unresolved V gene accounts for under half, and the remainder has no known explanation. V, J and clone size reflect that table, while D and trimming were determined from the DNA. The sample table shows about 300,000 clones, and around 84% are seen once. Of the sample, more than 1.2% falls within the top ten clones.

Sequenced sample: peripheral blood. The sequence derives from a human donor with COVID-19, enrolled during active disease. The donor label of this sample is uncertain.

The CDR3 in this case is CASSLFSLGAGNTIYF. The sequenced DNA: TGTGCCAGCAGCTTGTTTTCTTTGGGCGCTGGAAACACCATATATTTT. Recombination linked TRBV5-6 to TRBJ1-3, with the D segment identity uncertain. Cut back by 1 base and 2 bases, the V and J ends lie 13 bases apart. Counted from cysteine to phenylalanine, this CDR3 has 16 amino acids. Of all the DNA, just the CDR3 is kept, 48 bases in frame from base 1. CDR1 and CDR2 are drawn from the germline V gene: SGHDT, YYEEEE.